These 18 T cell receptor beta chains share one sample of origin, sequenced in a study of blood T cell repertoires in COVID-19. Assay used: immunoSEQ multiplex PCR; TCRdb lists only in-frame clones, some missing. This table holds under 200,000 clones, over 80% found once. The sequenced sample was peripheral blood. These receptor sequences come from a woman between 35 and 50 years old with acute or convalescent COVID-19.

The chain carries TRBV5-1 and TRBJ1-3, with a possible D match to TRBD1 (6 bases). V lost 5 bases and J lost 3, with 15 bases in between. The CDR3 runs 15 residues. The germline V gene has CDR1 SGHRS and CDR2 YFSETQ. The chain's CDR3 is CASSKSGQNGNTIYF. The CDR3 nucleotides are TGCGCCAGCAGTAAATCCGGACAGAATGGAAACACCATATATTTT.

This rearrangement joins TRBV3-1 (or the pseudogene TRBV3-2) to TRBJ2-4; a possible D gene is TRBD2 (5 bases). The length of the CDR3 is 20 residues. The germline V gene encodes CDR1 LGHDT and CDR2 YNNKEL (reference sequence). V gave up 4 bases and J gave up 0 bases, with 25 bases separating them. CDR3 region: CASSPWISAGSTIAKNIQYF. CDR3 nucleotide sequence: TGTGCCAGCAGCCCCTGGATCTCGGCGGGCTCAACCATAGCCAAAAACATTCAGTACTTC.

The chain is built from TRBV2 and TRBJ1-5; D unclear. The CDR3 loop spans 14 amino acids. Germline V lookup: CDR1 SNHLY, CDR2 FYNNEI. V was clipped by 9 bases and J by 5 bases, with 17 bases between them. The CDR3 loop reads CASGRDPGDQPQHF. In DNA, the CDR3 is TGTGCCAGTGGGCGGGATCCGGGCGATCAGCCCCAGCATTTT.

The gene calls are TRBV7-9 and TRBJ2-1; 12 bases agree with TRBD1. CDR3 length: 18 residues. CDR1 is SEHNR and CDR2 is FQNEAQ in the germline V gene (reference sequence). V lost 7 bases and J lost 0; bases outside the gene matches: 10. CDR3 DNA sequence: TGTGCCAGCACCACCGGGACAGGGGGCGCGGGCTCCTACAATGAGCAGTTCTTC. It yields the protein CASTTGTGGAGSYNEQFF.

This clone was picked up a small number of times. This sequence may be a read error, since a much larger clone differs from it by one base. Other DNA sequences within the sample encode an identical CDR3. V usage is TRBV12-3 or TRBV12-4 and J usage is TRBJ1-1; D perhaps matches TRBD1 (6 bases). The CDR3 extends over 13 amino acids. Trimming took off 6 bases at V and 1 base at J, with 9 bases between the two ends. The CDR3 DNA sequence: TGTGCCAGCAGCCTACAGGGGAACACTGAAGCTTTCTTT. This sequence encodes CASSLQGNTEAFF.

This chain joins TRBV28 and TRBJ2-1; D might be TRBD2 (5 bases). V was cut by 11 bases and J by 3 bases, with 8 bases left in between. Looked up from germline, CDR1 is MDHEN and CDR2 is SYDVKM. The CDR3 is 11 residues long. The DNA for the CDR3 is TGTGCCGGTGGGAGCTACAATGAGCAGTTCTTC. Amino acids: CAGGSYNEQFF.

The chain recombines TRBV25-1 with TRBJ1-2, with TRBD1 matching 7 bases. The J segment lost 4 bases and the V segment lost 3 bases, leaving 8 bases of the junction unmatched. The CDR3 runs 15 residues. Germline CDR1 and CDR2: MGHDK and SYGVNS. CDR3 sequence: CASSDLTGRSYGYTF. Written as DNA, the CDR3 is TGTGCCAGCAGTGACCTGACAGGGCGGAGCTATGGCTACACCTTC.

The chain's CDR3 is CASSLELDIANEQFF. CDR3 nucleotide sequence: TGTGCCAGCAGTTTAGAACTAGATATAGCCAATGAGCAGTTCTTC. The chain recombines TRBV27 with TRBJ2-1; tentatively, D is TRBD2 (5 bases). The V end was cut by 2 bases, the J end by 6 bases, with 14 bases between. The CDR3 has 15 residues. CDR1 and CDR2 from the germline V gene are MNHEY and SMNVEV (reference sequence).

The gene calls are TRBV3-1 (or the pseudogene TRBV3-2) and TRBJ1-5; D remains unclear. Germline V lookup: CDR1 LGHDT, CDR2 YNNKEL (reference sequence). V dropped 3 bases and J dropped 1 base, with 10 bases sitting between them. This CDR3 is 15 amino acids long. CDR3 nucleotides: TGTGCCAGCAGCCAGGGGAGTCGAAGCAATCAGCCCCAGCATTTT. Residues: CASSQGSRSNQPQHF.

The rearrangement uses TRBV28 and TRBJ1-1; tentative D call: TRBD1 (6 bases). Trimming stripped 6 bases from V and 5 bases from J, with 16 bases between. The CDR3 runs 14 residues. Germline V CDR1 and CDR2: MDHEN, SYDVKM. CDR3 bases: TGTGCCAGCAGCTTTAGGGGGGGGCGAACTGAAGCTTTCTTT. Protein sequence: CASSFRGGRTEAFF. The full variable domain, in which reference TRBV28 and TRBJ1-1 provide the parts outside the CDR3, is DVKVTQSSRYLVKRTGEKVFLECVQDMDHENMFWYRQDPGLGLRLIYFSYDVKMKEKGDIPEGYSVSREKKERFSLILESASTNQTSMYLCASSFRGGRTEAFFGQGTRLTVV.

The chain couples TRBV13 to TRBJ1-2; D may be TRBD1 (6 bases). The CDR3 totals 13 residues. V lost 5 bases, J lost 4 bases, and 11 bases lay in between. Germline CDR1 and CDR2: PRHDT and FYEKMQ (reference sequence). CDR3 loop: CASSPPDSYGYTF. The CDR3 region has the DNA TGTGCCAGCAGCCCCCCGGACAGCTATGGCTACACCTTC.

The genes are TRBV5-1 and TRBJ1-2, with unresolved D. V lost 0 bases and J lost 8, with 17 bases in between. CDR1 is SGHRS and CDR2 is YFSETQ in the germline V gene. CDR3 length: 15 residues. CDR3 in amino acids: CASSLGRLEVQGYTF. The CDR3 DNA sequence: TGCGCCAGCAGCTTGGGGCGGTTGGAGGTCCAGGGCTACACCTTC.

This clone was detected once. The chain has TRBV28 and TRBJ1-5, with D tentatively TRBD1 (6 bases). CDR1 and CDR2 from the germline V gene are MDHEN and SYDVKM. V lost 4 bases and J 1 base, leaving 8 bases between the germline ends. There are 14 residues in the CDR3. The CDR3 DNA is TGTGCCAGCAGTTACGACAGGAGCAATCAGCCCCAGCATTTT. Its translation is CASSYDRSNQPQHF. Together with reference TRBV28 and TRBJ1-5, the CDR3 gives the full variable domain: DVKVTQSSRYLVKRTGEKVFLECVQDMDHENMFWYRQDPGLGLRLIYFSYDVKMKEKGDIPEGYSVSREKKERFSLILESASTNQTSMYLCASSYDRSNQPQHFGDGTRLSIL.

The chain has TRBV19 and TRBJ1-1, with D possibly matching TRBD1 (6 bases). Trimming removed 3 bases at V and 5 bases at J, with 16 bases between. Germline V gene lookup returns CDR1 LNHDA and CDR2 SQIVND (reference sequence). CDR3 length: 15 residues. The CDR3 region has the DNA TGTGCCAGTAGTATTGGGGCGGGGGGCCGGACTGAAGCTTTCTTT. It specifies CASSIGAGGRTEAFF.

The rearrangement uses TRBV29-1 and TRBJ1-4; D is possibly TRBD1 (5 bases). The CDR3 totals 11 residues. V lost 6 bases, J lost 7 bases, and 9 bases lay in between. CDR1 is SQVTM, CDR2 ANQGSEA, per germline. CDR3 coding DNA: TGCAGCGTCAGGGTGGGTGAAAAACTGTTTTTT. As protein: CSVRVGEKLFF.

This clone was recorded only once. The V call is TRBV19, the J call TRBJ1-5; D remains unclear. V was clipped by 3 bases and J by 1 base, with 10 bases between them. CDR3 length equals 15 residues. Germline V gene sequence: CDR1 LNHDA, CDR2 SQIVND (reference sequence). CDR3 sequence: CASSIVAASNQPQHF. The CDR3 region has the DNA TGTGCCAGTAGTATTGTCGCGGCCAGCAATCAGCCCCAGCATTTT.

The rearrangement uses TRBV4-1 and TRBJ2-3; tentatively, D is TRBD1 (5 bases). The CDR3 contains 17 residues. Germline CDR1 and CDR2: MGHRA and YSYEKL. Between the trimmed V and J ends, which lost 3 bases and 0 bases, there was a span of 16 bases. CDR3 in DNA: TGCGCCAGCAGCCAGGAGTCGACAGCCGCTAGCACAGATACGCAGTATTTT. Residues: CASSQESTAASTDTQYF.

This clone was observed a few times. This sample also contains other DNA sequences that code for the same CDR3. J is TRBJ2-7 and V is TRBV3-1 (or the pseudogene TRBV3-2), with D perhaps TRBD1 (5 bases). CDR3 length: 12 amino acids. The ends were cut back, 5 bases at V and 0 bases at J, with 5 bases in the middle. Germline V gene data show CDR1 as LGHDT and CDR2 as YNNKEL (reference sequence). The CDR3 sequence: CASSDSSYEQYF. The CDR3 bases are TGTGCCAGCAGCGACAGCTCCTACGAGCAGTACTTC.